These 2 T cell receptor beta chains came from one sample sequenced in a study of T-cell memory formation after mild COVID-19. Each CDR3 protein gets one entry after TCRdb re-called the 5' RACE reads with MiXCR. The sample lists around 310,000 distinct CDR3 sequences; 20% to 25% were seen once. Specimen: PBMCs or a T cell subset sorted from them (not recorded which). The source is a man between 18 and 29 years old who had mild COVID-19 (a few samples of this study predate the infection). Cell type and time point are not known.

This clonotype was seen many times. J is TRBJ2-1 and V is TRBV7-2, with D perhaps matching TRBD2 (5 bases). Germline CDR1 SGHTA, CDR2 FQGNSA. Between the trimmed V and J ends, which lost 5 bases and 9 bases, there was a span of 11 bases. The CDR3 consists of 12 residues. The chain's CDR3 is CASSPSLAEQFF. The CDR3 region has the DNA TGTGCCAGCAGCCCTAGCCTTGCTGAGCAGTTCTTC.

This clonotype showed up just a few times. The rearrangement links TRBV7-2 to TRBJ1-2, with D tentatively TRBD1 (5 bases). Trimming removed 0 bases from V and 8 bases from J, with 22 bases in between. CDR1 is SGHTA, CDR2 FQGNSA, per germline. The CDR3 spans 17 residues. The CDR3 DNA reads TGTGCCAGCAGCTTAGCGCTTTTCAGGAGCGAGGGGTGGGGCTACACCTTC. Encoded protein: CASSLALFRSEGWGYTF.